A single sample is the source of the 22 T cell receptor beta chains below, sequenced in a study of CD8 T cells in ankylosing spondylitis. From the 5' RACE reads, TCRdb called clonotypes with MiXCR, one entry per CDR3 protein. The sample shows hundreds of thousands of distinct CDR3 sequences, about 10% of them seen only once. Study results and caveats: Seemingly characteristic of ankylosing spondylitis blood was a TCR beta motif consisting of about 8 highly homologous variants.

These receptors are not linked to any known antigen. The sequenced sample was blood, either unsorted or a sorted T cell fraction (not recorded which). The origin of the receptors is a male donor with ankylosing spondylitis.

J is TRBJ1-2 and V is TRBV28; D not certain. This CDR3 has 13 amino acids. Per germline, CDR1 MDHEN and CDR2 SYDVKM. Deletions cut 2 bases from V and 6 bases from J, with 10 bases between. The CDR3 region has the DNA TGTGCCAGCAGTTTAGGGGAACGGAATGGCTACACCTTC. It encodes CASSLGERNGYTF.

V is TRBV5-6 and J is TRBJ1-2; D unclear. Germline V lookup: CDR1 SGHDT, CDR2 YYEEEE. Deletions cut 1 base from V and 2 bases from J, with 6 bases between. This CDR3 is 13 amino acids long. The CDR3 region has the DNA TGTGCCAGCAGCTTGTGGCAGAACTATGGCTACACCTTC. This sequence encodes CASSLWQNYGYTF.

This clonotype was observed a few times. The chain couples TRBV7-9 to TRBJ1-1, with unresolved D. Trimming cost V 7 bases and J 1 base, with 16 bases left between them. Germline CDR1 and CDR2: SEHNR and FQNEAQ (reference sequence). This CDR3 has 15 residues. CDR3 amino acids: CASTPGKGPNTEAFF. The CDR3 DNA follows: TGTGCCAGCACCCCCGGGAAGGGCCCGAACACTGAAGCTTTCTTT.

V and J are TRBV5-5 and TRBJ2-3; a weak D match, TRBD2 (5 bases). CDR3 length: 16 amino acids. V was clipped by 0 bases and J by 0 bases, with 11 bases between them. Germline lookup yields CDR1 SGHKS and CDR2 YYEKEE (reference sequence). The CDR3 region has the DNA TGTGCCAGCAGCTTGGGCCGGTGGACTAGCACAGATACGCAGTATTTT. Translation gives CASSLGRWTSTDTQYF.

The gene calls are TRBV20-1 and TRBJ2-3; no clear D gene. V shed 3 bases and J shed 8 bases, with 15 bases lying between them. The CDR3 totals 13 residues. The germline V gene has CDR1 DFQATT and CDR2 SNEGSKA (reference sequence). Here the CDR3 reads CSASTALTATQYF. DNA for the CDR3: TGCAGTGCTAGTACTGCTCTCACGGCTACGCAGTATTTT.

The rearrangement uses TRBV6-5 and TRBJ1-4; the D is unclear. Trimming stripped 2 bases from V and 0 bases from J, with 10 bases between. The CDR3 is made up of 16 amino acids. Germline V gene lookup returns CDR1 MNHEY and CDR2 SVGAGI. CDR3: CASSYDRPATNEKLFF. The CDR3 nucleotides are TGTGCCAGCAGTTACGATCGCCCCGCAACTAATGAAAAACTGTTTTTT.

This clonotype has a count of ten or more. The chain joins TRBV5-5 to TRBJ1-1, with TRBD1 as a possible D gene (5 bases). This CDR3 region has 13 residues. V lost 0 bases, J lost 5 bases, and 8 bases lay in between. In germline, CDR1 is SGHKS, CDR2 YYEKEE (reference sequence). CDR3 nucleotides: TGTGCCAGCAGCTTGGGGGCAGGGACTGAAGCTTTCTTT. Translation: CASSLGAGTEAFF.

This clonotype has only a few counts. The V call is TRBV5-1, the J call TRBJ2-3; TRBD2 matches 8 bases. Germline assignment: CDR1 SGHRS and CDR2 YFSETQ. V gave up 4 bases and J gave up 4 bases; unmatched junction bases: 14. The CDR3 is 17 amino acids. The CDR3 DNA sequence: TGCGCCAGCAGCACCGCCGGGACTTCCGGGGGGGCAGATACGCAGTATTTT. It codes for CASSTAGTSGGADTQYF.

The chain carries TRBV30 and TRBJ2-7, with D perhaps matching TRBD1 (6 bases). There are 12 residues in the CDR3. V gave up 6 bases and J gave up 6 bases, with 15 bases separating them. The germline V gene has CDR1 GTSNPN and CDR2 SVGIG (reference sequence). For the CDR3, the DNA is TGTGCCTGTGGGAGACAGGTGGGCGAGCAGTACTTC. It translates to CACGRQVGEQYF.

The J gene is TRBJ1-5, the V gene TRBV12-3 or TRBV12-4, with D maybe TRBD1 (6 bases). The CDR3 is 13 amino acids. V gave up 4 bases and J gave up 4 bases, with 8 bases separating them. CDR3 amino acids: CASSYTGNQPQHF. The CDR3 bases are TGTGCCAGCAGTTACACAGGGAATCAGCCCCAGCATTTT.

In its sample, this clonotype was seen a few times. V usage is TRBV9 and J usage is TRBJ2-7; 8 bases map to TRBD1. Per the germline V gene, CDR1 is SGDLS and CDR2 is YYNGEE. The CDR3 spans 16 residues. V dropped 1 base and J dropped 3; count of bases not matched to a gene: 9. The DNA for the CDR3 is TGTGCCAGCAGCGTAAGACAGGGGTTTCCAGACTACGAGCAGTACTTC. Its protein is CASSVRQGFPDYEQYF.

This clonotype turned up a few times. The chain recombines TRBV11-1 with TRBJ2-7, with TRBD1 as a possible D gene (6 bases). V was cut by 5 bases and J by 0 bases, with 14 bases left in between. Germline V gives CDR1 SGHAT, CDR2 FQDESV (reference sequence). There are 15 residues in the CDR3. The CDR3 region has the DNA TGTGCCAGCAGCCCGAGGGACACGAGCTCCTACGAGCAGTACTTC. It encodes CASSPRDTSSYEQYF.

The chain uses TRBV7-2 and TRBJ1-6; D unclear. The CDR3 has 14 residues. Trimming cost V 2 bases and J 5 bases, with 7 bases left between them. Germline values: CDR1 SGHTA, CDR2 FQGNSA. The CDR3 coding sequence is TGTGCCAGCAGCTTATTAGGTCATAATTCACCCCTCCACTTT. This encodes CASSLLGHNSPLHF. Complete variable domain (other parts from reference TRBV7-2 and TRBJ1-6): GAGVSQSPSNKVTEKGKDVELRCDPISGHTALYWYRQSLGQGLEFLIYFQGNSAPDKSGLPSDRFSAERTGGSVSTLTIQRTQQEDSAVYLCASSLLGHNSPLHFGNGTRLTVT.

The V gene is TRBV6-1, the J gene TRBJ2-7; tentatively, D is TRBD2 (6 bases). The V end lost 6 bases, the J end lost 0 bases, and 12 bases lay between the germline ends. In germline, CDR1 is MNHNS, CDR2 SASEGT. The CDR3 runs 14 residues. CDR3 sequence: CASRIAASSYEQYF. CDR3 DNA: TGTGCCAGCAGGATAGCGGCTAGCTCCTACGAGCAGTACTTC.

This clonotype showed up just a few times. CDR3 protein: CSARVRDTEAFF. The CDR3 coding sequence is TGCAGTGCTAGAGTTCGGGACACTGAAGCTTTCTTT. The rearrangement links TRBV20-1 to TRBJ1-1; D ambiguous. Germline lookup yields CDR1 DFQATT and CDR2 SNEGSKA (reference sequence). The CDR3 contains 12 residues. Trimming stripped 1 base from V and 3 bases from J, with 6 bases between.

Ten or more counts support this clonotype. The rearrangement joins TRBV10-3 to TRBJ2-2; no definite D call. The CDR3 sequence is 18 residues long. Germline V lookup: CDR1 ENHRY, CDR2 SYGVKD. V was trimmed by 8 bases and J by 3 bases, leaving 25 bases between them. This CDR3 is CAIGFEGSKLTDTGELFF. The CDR3 DNA reads as TGTGCCATCGGATTTGAAGGGTCTAAACTTACAGACACCGGGGAGCTGTTTTTT.

This clonotype was seen at least ten times. The rearrangement uses TRBV5-1 and TRBJ2-1; 12 bases line up with TRBD2. With 4 bases clipped from V and 14 bases from J, the junction kept 4 bases outside the gene matches. The CDR3 is 12 residues long. Germline V CDR1 and CDR2: SGHRS, YFSETQ. The CDR3 DNA follows: TGCGCCAGCAGCGAGACTAGCGGGAGAAAGTTCTTC. Its translation: CASSETSGRKFF.

This clonotype came up a few times. This sequence joins TRBV18 and TRBJ2-6, with D unresolved. In germline, CDR1 is KGHSH, CDR2 LQKENI. V was cut by 3 bases and J by 2 bases, with 8 bases left in between. The CDR3 spans 15 residues. The CDR3 sequence: CASSPLVAGANVLTF. CDR3 DNA: TGTGCCAGCTCACCTTTGGTCGCTGGGGCCAACGTCCTGACTTTC.

This clonotype was detected a few times. This chain links TRBV20-1 with TRBJ2-7, with a weak D call TRBD1 (6 bases). The CDR3 covers 11 residues. Trimming took 4 bases from V and 3 from J, leaving 7 bases between them. Germline V gene sequence: CDR1 DFQATT, CDR2 SNEGSKA (reference sequence). The CDR3: CSAKGVYEQYF. The CDR3 nucleotides are TGCAGTGCTAAGGGGGTCTACGAGCAGTACTTC.

This clonotype was found a few times. The chain recombines TRBV9 with TRBJ1-1; a weak D match, TRBD1 (5 bases). The CDR3 extends over 18 amino acids. Trimming took 1 base from V and 3 from J, leaving 22 bases between them. CDR1 is SGDLS, CDR2 YYNGEE, per germline. CDR3 nucleotides: TGTGCCAGCAGCGTATCAGCCCGCCGACCAGGGAGGGACACTGAAGCTTTCTTT. Translation: CASSVSARRPGRDTEAFF.

Only a few counts were recorded for this clonotype. V usage is TRBV12-3 or TRBV12-4 and J usage is TRBJ1-1, with TRBD1 as a possible D gene (5 bases). This CDR3 is built from 13 residues. V lost 6 bases and J 2 bases, leaving 10 bases between the germline ends. The CDR3 DNA reads TGTGCCAGCAGGCAGACAGCTAACACTGAAGCTTTCTTT. Residues: CASRQTANTEAFF.

This clonotype occurred a few times. CDR3 loop: CASSLQPLAGFYEQYF. The CDR3 nucleotides are TGTGCCAGCAGTTTACAGCCGTTGGCAGGTTTTTACGAGCAGTACTTC. The chain has TRBV6-5 and TRBJ2-7; D gene uncertain. Trimming stripped 4 bases from V and 4 bases from J, with 20 bases between. This CDR3 has 16 residues. Germline CDR1 is MNHEY and CDR2 is SVGAGI.